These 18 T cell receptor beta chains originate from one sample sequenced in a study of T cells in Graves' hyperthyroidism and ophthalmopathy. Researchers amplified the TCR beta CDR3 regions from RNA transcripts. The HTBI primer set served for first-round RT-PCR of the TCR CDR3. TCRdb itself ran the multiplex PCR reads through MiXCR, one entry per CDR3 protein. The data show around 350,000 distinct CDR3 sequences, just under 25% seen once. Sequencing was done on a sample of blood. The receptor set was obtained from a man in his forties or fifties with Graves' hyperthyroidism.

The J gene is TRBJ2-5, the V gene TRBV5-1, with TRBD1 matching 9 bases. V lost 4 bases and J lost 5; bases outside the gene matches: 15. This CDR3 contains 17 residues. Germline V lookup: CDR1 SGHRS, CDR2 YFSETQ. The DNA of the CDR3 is TGCGCCAGCAGCCTCAGGCCCGCGACAGGGGGAGTGGAGACCCAGTACTTC. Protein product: CASSLRPATGGVETQYF.

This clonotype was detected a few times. The CDR3 nucleotides read TGTGCTAGTGGTTTAATTGGGTCCTACCAAGAGACCCAGTACTTC. Translation gives CASGLIGSYQETQYF. The rearrangement links TRBV12-5 to TRBJ2-5; D call uncertain. CDR1 is LGHNT, CDR2 FRNRAP, per germline. Trimming pared 3 bases from V and 0 bases from J, leaving 11 bases between. CDR3 size: 15 residues.

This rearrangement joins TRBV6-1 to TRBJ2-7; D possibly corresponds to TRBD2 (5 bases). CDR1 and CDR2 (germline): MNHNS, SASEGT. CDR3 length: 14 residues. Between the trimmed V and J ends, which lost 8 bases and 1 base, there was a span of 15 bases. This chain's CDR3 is CASERVAASYEQYF. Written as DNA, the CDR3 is TGTGCCAGCGAGAGGGTGGCGGCTTCCTACGAGCAGTACTTC.

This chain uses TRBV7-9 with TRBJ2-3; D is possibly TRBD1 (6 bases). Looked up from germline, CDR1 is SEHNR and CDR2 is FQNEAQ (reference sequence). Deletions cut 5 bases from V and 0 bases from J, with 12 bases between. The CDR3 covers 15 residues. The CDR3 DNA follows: TGTGCCAGCAGCCCCGGGACACCTAGCACAGATACGCAGTATTTT. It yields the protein CASSPGTPSTDTQYF.

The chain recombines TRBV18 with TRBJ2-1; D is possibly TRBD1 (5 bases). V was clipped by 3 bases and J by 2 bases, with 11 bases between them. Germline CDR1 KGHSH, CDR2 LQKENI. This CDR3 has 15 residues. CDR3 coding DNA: TGTGCCAGCTCACCCCTCGGACAACCCTACAATGAGCAGTTCTTC. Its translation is CASSPLGQPYNEQFF.

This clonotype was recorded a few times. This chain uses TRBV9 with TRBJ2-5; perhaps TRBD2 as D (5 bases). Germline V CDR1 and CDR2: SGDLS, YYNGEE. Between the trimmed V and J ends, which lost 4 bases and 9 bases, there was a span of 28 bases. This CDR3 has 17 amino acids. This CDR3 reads CASSFGMKFMKEGAQYF. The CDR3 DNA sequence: TGTGCCAGCAGCTTCGGAATGAAGTTTATGAAAGAGGGAGCCCAGTACTTC.

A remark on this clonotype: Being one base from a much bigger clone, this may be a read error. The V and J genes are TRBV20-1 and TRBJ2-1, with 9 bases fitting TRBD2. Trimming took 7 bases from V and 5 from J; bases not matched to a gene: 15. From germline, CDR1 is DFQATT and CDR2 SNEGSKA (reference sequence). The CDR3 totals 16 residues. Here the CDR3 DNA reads TGCAGTGGAGGGCTAACTAGCGGGTGGGTCAACAATGAGCAGTTCTTC. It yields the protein CSGGLTSGWVNNEQFF.

The CDR3 here is CASSSLGSGSGELFF. The CDR3 DNA reads TGTGCCAGCAGCTCCCTTGGAAGCGGAAGTGGGGAGCTGTTTTTT. The chain recombines TRBV11-3 with TRBJ2-2; possible D gene TRBD2, 5 bases. The CDR3 totals 15 residues. CDR1 and CDR2 (germline): SGHNT, YENEEA. V was cut by 4 bases and J by 8 bases, with 17 bases left in between. The full variable domain, rest sourced from reference TRBV11-3 and TRBJ2-2, is EAGVVQSPRYKIIEKKQPVAFWCNPISGHNTLYWYLQNLGQGPELLIRYENEEAVDDSQLPKDRFSAERLKGVDSTLKIQPAELGDSAVYLCASSSLGSGSGELFFGEGSRLTVL.

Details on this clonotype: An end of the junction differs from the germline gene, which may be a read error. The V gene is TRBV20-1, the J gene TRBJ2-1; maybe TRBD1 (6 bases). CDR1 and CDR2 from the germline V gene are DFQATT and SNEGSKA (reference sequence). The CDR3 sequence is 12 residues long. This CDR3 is CSVRDHRDEQFF. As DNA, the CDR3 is TGCAGTGTTAGAGATCACAGGGATGAGCAGTTCTTC.

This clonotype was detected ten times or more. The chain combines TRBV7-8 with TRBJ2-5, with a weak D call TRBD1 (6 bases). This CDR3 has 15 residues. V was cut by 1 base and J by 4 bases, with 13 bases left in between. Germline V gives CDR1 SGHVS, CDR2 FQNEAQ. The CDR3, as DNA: TGTGCCAGCAGCTTAGTTGGGGGCTTAGGAGAGACCCAGTACTTC. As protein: CASSLVGGLGETQYF.

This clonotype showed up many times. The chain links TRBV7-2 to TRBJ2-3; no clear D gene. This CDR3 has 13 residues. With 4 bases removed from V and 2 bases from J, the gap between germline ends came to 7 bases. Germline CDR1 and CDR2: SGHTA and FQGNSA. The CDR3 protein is CASSSAHTDTQYF. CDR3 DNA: TGTGCCAGCAGCTCCGCCCACACAGATACGCAGTATTTT. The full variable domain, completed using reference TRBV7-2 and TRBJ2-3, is GAGVSQSPSNKVTEKGKDVELRCDPISGHTALYWYRQSLGQGLEFLIYFQGNSAPDKSGLPSDRFSAERTGGSVSTLTIQRTQQEDSAVYLCASSSAHTDTQYFGPGTRLTVL.

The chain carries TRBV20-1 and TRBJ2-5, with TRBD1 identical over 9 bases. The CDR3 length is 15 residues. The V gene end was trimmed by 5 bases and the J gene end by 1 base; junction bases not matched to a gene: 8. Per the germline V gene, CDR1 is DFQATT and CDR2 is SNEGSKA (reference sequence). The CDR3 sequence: CSAPQGAETQETQYF. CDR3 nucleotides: TGCAGTGCTCCACAGGGGGCCGAAACCCAAGAGACCCAGTACTTC.

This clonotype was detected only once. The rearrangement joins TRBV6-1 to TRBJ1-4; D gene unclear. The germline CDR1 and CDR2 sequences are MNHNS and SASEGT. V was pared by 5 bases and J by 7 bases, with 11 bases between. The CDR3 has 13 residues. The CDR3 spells CASSRSDGEKLFF. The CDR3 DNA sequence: TGTGCCAGCAGTCGGTCGGACGGTGAAAAACTGTTTTTT.

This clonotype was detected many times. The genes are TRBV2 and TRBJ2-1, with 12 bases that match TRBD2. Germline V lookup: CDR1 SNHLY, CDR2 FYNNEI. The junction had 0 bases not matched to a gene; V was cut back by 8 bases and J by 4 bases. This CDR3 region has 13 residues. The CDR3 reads CASGLAGYNEQFF. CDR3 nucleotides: TGTGCCAGCGGACTAGCGGGGTACAATGAGCAGTTCTTC.

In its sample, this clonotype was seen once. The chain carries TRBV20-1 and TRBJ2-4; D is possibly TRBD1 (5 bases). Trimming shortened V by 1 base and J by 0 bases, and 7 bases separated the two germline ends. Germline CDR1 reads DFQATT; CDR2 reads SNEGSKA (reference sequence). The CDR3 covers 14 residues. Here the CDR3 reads CSARGGLAKNIQYF. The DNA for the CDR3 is TGCAGTGCTAGAGGGGGCCTAGCCAAAAACATTCAGTACTTC.

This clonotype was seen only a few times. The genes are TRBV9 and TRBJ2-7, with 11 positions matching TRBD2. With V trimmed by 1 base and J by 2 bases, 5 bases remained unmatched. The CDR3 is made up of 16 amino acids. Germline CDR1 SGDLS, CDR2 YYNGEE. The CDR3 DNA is TGTGCCAGCAGCGTATCCGGGACTAGCGGCCCCTACGAGCAGTACTTC. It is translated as CASSVSGTSGPYEQYF.

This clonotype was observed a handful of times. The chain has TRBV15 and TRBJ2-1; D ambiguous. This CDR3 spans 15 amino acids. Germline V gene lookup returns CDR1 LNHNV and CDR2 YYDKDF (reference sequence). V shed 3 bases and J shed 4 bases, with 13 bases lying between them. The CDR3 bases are TGTGCCACCAGCAGTGACTTGGGCCCTTACAATGAGCAGTTCTTC. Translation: CATSSDLGPYNEQFF.

Here the CDR3 reads CASTQEGEQFF. The CDR3 DNA reads as TGTGCCTCTACTCAAGAGGGTGAGCAGTTCTTC. This sequence joins TRBV30 and TRBJ2-1, with TRBD2 as a possible D gene (5 bases). The V gene's germline CDR1 is GTSNPN and CDR2 SVGIG (reference sequence). Trimming took off 7 bases at V and 9 bases at J, with 13 bases between the two ends. The CDR3 covers 11 residues.